This is a list of T cell receptor beta chains from one sample in a study of cytomegalovirus exposure and HLA in healthy donors. Profiling relied on immunoSEQ multiplex PCR, and the TCRdb table lists in-frame clones only, not all of them. The table records around 170,000 clones, approximately 79% of them present only once. The sequenced sample was PBMCs. All receptors derive from a woman aged 40 to 55 in good health and CMV-seronegative. Each CDR3 is given with its conserved first and last residue. D genes are given only for firm matches. Clone sizes are given selectively: once, few, many, or a class where the clone is expanded.

CDR3 DNA | CDR3 protein | J gene | D gene | clone size | V gene
TGTGCCAGTAGTAGTAGCGGGAGGGCCGAAATATACAATGAGCAGTTCTTC | CASSSSGRAEIYNEQFF | TRBJ2-1 | TRBD2 | NA | TRBV19
TGTGCCAGCAGTCCCCGGACAGGCCTCTATGGCTACACCTTC | CASSPRTGLYGYTF | TRBJ1-2 | TRBD1 | NA | TRBV27
TGTGCCAGCAGAGAGGGAAATTCACCCCTCCACTTT | CASREGNSPLHF | TRBJ1-6 | NA | few | TRBV6-6
TGTGCCAGCAGGCTGGGGACAACCGGCACAGATACGCAGTATTTT | CASRLGTTGTDTQYF | TRBJ2-3 | NA | NA | TRBV7-2
TGTGCCATCAGTGAGTTAGGGGCCGGGGGAAGCAATGAGCAGTTCTTC | CAISELGAGGSNEQFF | TRBJ2-1 | NA | few | TRBV10-3
TGTGCCAGCAGCTCGACTAGCGCTCCGGTCTATGAGCAGTTCTTC | CASSSTSAPVYEQFF | TRBJ2-1 | TRBD2 | once | TRBV7-9
TGTGCCAGCATAAGTTACGGACAGATGAACACTGAAGCTTTCTTT | CASISYGQMNTEAFF | TRBJ1-1 | NA | NA | TRBV28
TGTGCCAGTAGTATATCGGTGCGGATTGAAGCTTTCTTT | CASSISVRIEAFF | TRBJ1-1 | NA | NA | TRBV19
TGTGCCAGCAGCTTTCATTCCGGGGACACCCGTAGGCAGTTCTTC | CASSFHSGDTRRQFF | TRBJ2-1 | NA | NA | TRBV5-4
TGTGCCAGTAGTATGGGATTGGGGTCAGGAGGATCTGGGGCCAACGTCCTGACTTTC | CASSMGLGSGGSGANVLTF | TRBJ2-6 | NA | once | TRBV19
TGTGCCAGCAGCAGGACTAGCTCGGATACGCAGTATTTT | CASSRTSSDTQYF | TRBJ2-3 | TRBD2 | NA | TRBV5-4
TGTGCCAGCAGCTTTCGACAGGGGCGACTCTCTGGAAACACCATATATTTT | CASSFRQGRLSGNTIYF | TRBJ1-3 | TRBD1 | NA | TRBV13
TGTGCCAGCAGCGCGTCAGGGGGTCAGCCCCAGCATTTT | CASSASGGQPQHF | TRBJ1-5 | TRBD1 | NA | TRBV9
TGTGCCAGCAGCCCAACTCCGAACACCGGGGAGCTGTTTTTT | CASSPTPNTGELFF | TRBJ2-2 | NA | few | TRBV6-5
TGCGCCAGCAGCTATACGACAGGGAAGAACACCGGGGAGCTGTTTTTT | CASSYTTGKNTGELFF | TRBJ2-2 | TRBD1 | few | TRBV5-1
TGTGCCTGGGCGAAGCGGGAATCAGATACGCAGTATTTT | CAWAKRESDTQYF | TRBJ2-3 | TRBD2 | once | TRBV30
TGTGCCAGCAGCCCAAGCGGGGGGTTTGTCTCCGGGGAGCTGTTTTTT | CASSPSGGFVSGELFF | TRBJ2-2 | TRBD2 | NA | TRBV5-4
TGTGCCAGCAGCTTATTCCGGGGGGACGAGCAGTACTTC | CASSLFRGDEQYF | TRBJ2-7 | TRBD2 | NA | TRBV7-2
TGTGCCAGTAGTATATTGGGGACAGGTCGTATCCGGCCCCAGCATTTT | CASSILGTGRIRPQHF | TRBJ1-5 | TRBD1 | NA | TRBV19
TGTGCCAGCAGGCCGGGACAGAGCTATGGCTACACCTTC | CASRPGQSYGYTF | TRBJ1-2 | TRBD1 | NA | TRBV28
TGCGCCAGCAGCCCGAGGACTAGCGGGTTCGACAATGAGCAGTTCTTC | CASSPRTSGFDNEQFF | TRBJ2-1 | TRBD2 | few | TRBV5-1
TGTGCCAGCAGCTCCAGGAGACTAGCGGGAGACTCCTACGAGCAGTACTTC | CASSSRRLAGDSYEQYF | TRBJ2-7 | TRBD2 | NA | TRBV13
TGTGCCAGCAGCCGGGTCACGGCCTACGAGCAGTACTTC | CASSRVTAYEQYF | TRBJ2-7 | NA | NA | TRBV7-9
TGTGCCAGCAGCTTGGGCGCCAACACCGGGGAGCTGTTTTTT | CASSLGANTGELFF | TRBJ2-2 | NA | NA | TRBV7-9
TGCGCCAGCAGCCAAGGAACAGGGAGACCTGAAGCTTTCTTT | CASSQGTGRPEAFF | TRBJ1-1 | NA | few | TRBV4-1
TGCGCCAGCAGCTTGAATCTACAGGGCGGCGGCTACACCTTC | CASSLNLQGGGYTF | TRBJ1-2 | NA | NA | TRBV5-1
TGCGCCAGCAGCTTGGGAAGCGGACCCCTGGAGCAGTACTTC | CASSLGSGPLEQYF | TRBJ2-7 | NA | NA | TRBV5-1
TGTGCCAGCTCACCCGCGACAGGCTACAGCTCCTACAATGAGCAGTTCTTC | CASSPATGYSSYNEQFF | TRBJ2-1 | NA | NA | TRBV18